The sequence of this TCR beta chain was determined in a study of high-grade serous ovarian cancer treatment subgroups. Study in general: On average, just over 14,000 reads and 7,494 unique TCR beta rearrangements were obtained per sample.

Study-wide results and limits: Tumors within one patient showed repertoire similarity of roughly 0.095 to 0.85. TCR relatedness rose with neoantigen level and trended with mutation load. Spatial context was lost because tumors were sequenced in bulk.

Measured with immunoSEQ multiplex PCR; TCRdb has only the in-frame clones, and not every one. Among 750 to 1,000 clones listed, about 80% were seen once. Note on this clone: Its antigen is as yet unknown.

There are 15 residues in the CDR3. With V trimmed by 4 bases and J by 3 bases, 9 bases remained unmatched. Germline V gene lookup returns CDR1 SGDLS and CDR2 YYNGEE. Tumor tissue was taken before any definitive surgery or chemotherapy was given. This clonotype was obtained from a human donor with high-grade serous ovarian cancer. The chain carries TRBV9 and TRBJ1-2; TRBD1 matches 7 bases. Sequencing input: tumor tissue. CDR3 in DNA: TGTGCCAGCAGCCTTACAGGGGCCGGTGACTATGGCTACACCTTC. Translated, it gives CASSLTGAGDYGYTF.